This T cell receptor beta chain was documented in a study of CD8 T cells in Susac syndrome. Sequencing of TCR beta was undertaken in CD8+ and CD4+ T cells derived from blood. Germline V lookup: CDR1 SGHTA, CDR2 FQGNSA. V lost 5 bases to trimming and J lost 8 bases, with 19 bases between them. The CDR3 is 15 amino acids. cDNA came from roughly 0.47 to 1 ug RNA primed by random hexamers. Coverage of TCR beta CDR3 amplification by immunoSEQ multiplex PCR extended to 54 Vbeta and 13 Jbeta. In TCRdb, the immunoSEQ multiplex PCR reads were re-called with MiXCR into one record per CDR3 protein. The sample has about 69,000 distinct CDR3 sequences, roughly nine tenths seen once.

This clonotype originated in a human donor with multiple sclerosis. The sequencing input was CD8+ T cells from PBMCs. V is TRBV7-2 and J is TRBJ2-1; D perhaps matches TRBD2 (6 bases). The CDR3, as DNA: TGTGCCAGCAGCCAGGGAGGACTACCTGAGGATGAGCAGTTCTTC. This translates into CASSQGGLPEDEQFF.